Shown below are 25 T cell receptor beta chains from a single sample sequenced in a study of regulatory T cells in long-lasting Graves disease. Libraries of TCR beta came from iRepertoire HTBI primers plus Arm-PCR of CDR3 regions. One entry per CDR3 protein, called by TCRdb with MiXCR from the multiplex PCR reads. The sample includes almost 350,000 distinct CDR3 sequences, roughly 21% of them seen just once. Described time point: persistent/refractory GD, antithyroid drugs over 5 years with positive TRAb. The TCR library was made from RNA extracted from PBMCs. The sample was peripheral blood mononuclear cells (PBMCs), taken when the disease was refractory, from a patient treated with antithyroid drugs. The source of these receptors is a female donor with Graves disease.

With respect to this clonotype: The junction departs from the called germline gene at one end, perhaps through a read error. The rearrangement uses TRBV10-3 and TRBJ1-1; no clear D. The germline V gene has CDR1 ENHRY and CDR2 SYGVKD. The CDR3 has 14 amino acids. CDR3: CAISESNLNTEAFF. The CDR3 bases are TGTGCCATCAGTGAGTCAAATCTGAACACTGAGGCTTTCTTT.

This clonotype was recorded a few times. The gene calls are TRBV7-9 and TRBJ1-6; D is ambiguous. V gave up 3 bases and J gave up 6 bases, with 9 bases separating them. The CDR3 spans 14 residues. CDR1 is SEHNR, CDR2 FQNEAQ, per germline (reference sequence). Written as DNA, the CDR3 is TGTGCCAGCAGCTTCGAGAGCACTAATTCACCCCTCCACTTT. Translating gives CASSFESTNSPLHF.

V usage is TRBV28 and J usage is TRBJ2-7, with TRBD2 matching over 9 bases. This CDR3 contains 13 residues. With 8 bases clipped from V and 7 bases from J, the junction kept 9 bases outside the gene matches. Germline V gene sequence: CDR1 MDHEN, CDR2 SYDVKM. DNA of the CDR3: TGTGCCAGCGGTGGAGGCCTAGCGGGGGAGCAGTACTTC. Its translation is CASGGGLAGEQYF.

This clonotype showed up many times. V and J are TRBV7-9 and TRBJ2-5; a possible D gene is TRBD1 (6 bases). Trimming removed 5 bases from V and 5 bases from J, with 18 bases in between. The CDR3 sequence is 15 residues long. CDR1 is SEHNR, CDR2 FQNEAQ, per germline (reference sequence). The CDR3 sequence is CASSDPGTPPETQYF. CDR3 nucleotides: TGTGCCAGCAGCGACCCCGGGACACCGCCGGAGACCCAGTACTTC.

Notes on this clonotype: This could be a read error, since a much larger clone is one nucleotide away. CDR3 residues: CASSIGRVGSPAEQYF. Here the CDR3 DNA reads TGTGCCAGTAGTATCGGTAGGGTAGGAAGTCCGGCGGAGCAGTACTTC. The chain employs TRBV19 and TRBJ2-7; D not resolved. Germline CDR1 and CDR2: LNHDA and SQIVND (reference sequence). Trimming removed 3 bases at V and 7 bases at J, with 22 bases between. This CDR3 spans 16 amino acids.

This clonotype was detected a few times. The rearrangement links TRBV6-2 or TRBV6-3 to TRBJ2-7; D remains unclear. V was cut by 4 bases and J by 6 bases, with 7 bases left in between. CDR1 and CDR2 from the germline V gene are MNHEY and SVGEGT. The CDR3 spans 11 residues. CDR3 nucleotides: TGTGCCAGCAGTTCCCCGGCCGAGCAGTACTTC. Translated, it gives CASSSPAEQYF.

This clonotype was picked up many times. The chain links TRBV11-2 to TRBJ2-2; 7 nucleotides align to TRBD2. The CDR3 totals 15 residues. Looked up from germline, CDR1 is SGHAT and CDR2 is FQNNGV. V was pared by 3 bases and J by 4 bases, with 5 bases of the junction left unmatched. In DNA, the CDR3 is TGTGCCAGCAGCTTGGGAGGGAGGAGCACCGGGGAGCTGTTTTTT. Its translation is CASSLGGRSTGELFF.

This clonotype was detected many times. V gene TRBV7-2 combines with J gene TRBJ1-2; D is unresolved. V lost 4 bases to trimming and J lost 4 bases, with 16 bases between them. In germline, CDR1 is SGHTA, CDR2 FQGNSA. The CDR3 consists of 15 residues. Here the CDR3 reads CASSSWQGSGYGYTF. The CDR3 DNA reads TGTGCCAGCAGCTCATGGCAAGGGTCCGGCTATGGCTACACCTTC.

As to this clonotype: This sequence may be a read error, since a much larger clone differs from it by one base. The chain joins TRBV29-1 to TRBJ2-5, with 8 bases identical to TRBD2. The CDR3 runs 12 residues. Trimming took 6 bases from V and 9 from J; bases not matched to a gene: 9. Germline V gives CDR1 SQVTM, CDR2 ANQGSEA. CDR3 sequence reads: CSVVERREAQYF. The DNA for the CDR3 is TGCAGCGTCGTGGAGAGGCGGGAGGCCCAGTACTTC.

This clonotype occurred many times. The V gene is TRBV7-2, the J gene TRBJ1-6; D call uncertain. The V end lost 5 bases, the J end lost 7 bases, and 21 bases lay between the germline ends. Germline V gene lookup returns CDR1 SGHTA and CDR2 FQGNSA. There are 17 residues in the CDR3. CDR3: CASSPWGGPRSNSPLHF. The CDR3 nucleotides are TGTGCCAGCAGCCCATGGGGAGGGCCCCGTTCGAATTCACCCCTCCACTTT. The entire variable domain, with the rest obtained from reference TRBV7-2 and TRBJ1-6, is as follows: GAGVSQSPSNKVTEKGKDVELRCDPISGHTALYWYRQSLGQGLEFLIYFQGNSAPDKSGLPSDRFSAERTGGSVSTLTIQRTQQEDSAVYLCASSPWGGPRSNSPLHFGNGTRLTVT.

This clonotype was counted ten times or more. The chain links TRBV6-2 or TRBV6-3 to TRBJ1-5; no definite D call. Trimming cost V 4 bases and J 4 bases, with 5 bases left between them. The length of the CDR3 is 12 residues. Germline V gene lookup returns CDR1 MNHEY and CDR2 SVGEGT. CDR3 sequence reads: CASSSPNQPQHF. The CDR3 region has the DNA TGTGCCAGCAGTTCCCCTAATCAGCCCCAGCATTTT.

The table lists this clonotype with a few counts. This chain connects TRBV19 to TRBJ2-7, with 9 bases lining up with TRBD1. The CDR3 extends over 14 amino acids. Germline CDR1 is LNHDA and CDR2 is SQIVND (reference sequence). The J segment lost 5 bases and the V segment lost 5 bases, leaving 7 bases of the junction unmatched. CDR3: CASSAGTGKHEQYF. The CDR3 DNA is TGTGCCAGTAGTGCCGGGACAGGGAAGCACGAGCAGTACTTC.

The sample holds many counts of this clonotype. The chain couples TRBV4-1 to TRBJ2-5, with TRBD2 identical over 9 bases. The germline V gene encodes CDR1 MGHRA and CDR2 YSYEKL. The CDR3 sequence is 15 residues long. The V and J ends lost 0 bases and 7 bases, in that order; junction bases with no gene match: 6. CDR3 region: CASSQELAGMTTQYF. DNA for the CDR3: TGCGCCAGCAGCCAAGAGCTAGCGGGGATGACGACCCAGTACTTC.

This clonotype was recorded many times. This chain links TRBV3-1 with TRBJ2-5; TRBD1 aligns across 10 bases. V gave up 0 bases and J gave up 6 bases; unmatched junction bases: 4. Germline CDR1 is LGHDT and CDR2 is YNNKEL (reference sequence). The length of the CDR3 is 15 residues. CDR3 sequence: CASSQDGQGEQTQYF. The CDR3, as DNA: TGTGCCAGCAGCCAAGATGGACAGGGGGAACAGACCCAGTACTTC.

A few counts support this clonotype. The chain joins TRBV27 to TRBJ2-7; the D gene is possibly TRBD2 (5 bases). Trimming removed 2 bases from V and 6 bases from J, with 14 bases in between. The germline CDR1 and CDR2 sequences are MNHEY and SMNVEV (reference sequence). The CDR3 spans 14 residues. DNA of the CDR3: TGTGCCAGCAGTTTAATGGTGGGGAGCGGCGAGCAGTACTTC. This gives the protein CASSLMVGSGEQYF.

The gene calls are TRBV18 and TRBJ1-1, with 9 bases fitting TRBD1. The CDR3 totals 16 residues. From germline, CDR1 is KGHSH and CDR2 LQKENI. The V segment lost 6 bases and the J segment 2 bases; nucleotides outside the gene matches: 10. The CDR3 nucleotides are TGTGCCAGCTCCGGGACAGGGAGATGGGGAAACACTGAAGCTTTCTTT. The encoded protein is CASSGTGRWGNTEAFF. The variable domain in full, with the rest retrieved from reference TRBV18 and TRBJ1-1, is NAGVMQNPRHLVRRRGQEARLRCSPMKGHSHVYWYRQLPEEGLKFMVYLQKENIIDESGMPKERFSAEFPKEGPSILRIQQVVRGDSAAYFCASSGTGRWGNTEAFFGQGTRLTVV.

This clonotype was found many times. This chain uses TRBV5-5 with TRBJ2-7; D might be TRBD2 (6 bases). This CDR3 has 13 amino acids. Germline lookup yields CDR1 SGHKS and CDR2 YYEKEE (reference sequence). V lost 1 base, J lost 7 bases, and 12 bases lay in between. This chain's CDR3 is CASSLPAAGEQYF. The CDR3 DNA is TGTGCCAGCAGCTTGCCCGCCGCGGGAGAGCAGTACTTC.

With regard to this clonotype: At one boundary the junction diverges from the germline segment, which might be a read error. The DNA for the CDR3 is TGTGCCAGCAGTTCGACCGGGACTCCAACCGACTTC. It specifies CASSSTGTPTDF. The J gene is TRBJ2-1, the V gene TRBV27, with D perhaps TRBD2 (6 bases). The CDR3 sequence is 12 residues long. Germline CDR1 and CDR2: MNHEY and SMNVEV (reference sequence).

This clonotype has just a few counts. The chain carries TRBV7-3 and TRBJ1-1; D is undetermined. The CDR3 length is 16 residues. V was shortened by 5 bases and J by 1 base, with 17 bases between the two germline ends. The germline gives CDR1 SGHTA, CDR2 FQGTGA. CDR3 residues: CASSNDGSRENTEAFF. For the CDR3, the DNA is TGTGCCAGCAGCAACGACGGGTCCCGGGAGAACACTGAAGCTTTCTTT.

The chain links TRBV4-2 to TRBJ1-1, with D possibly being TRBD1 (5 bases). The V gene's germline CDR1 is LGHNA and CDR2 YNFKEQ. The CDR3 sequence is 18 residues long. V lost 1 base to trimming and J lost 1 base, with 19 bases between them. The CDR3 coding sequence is TGTGCCAGCAGCCAAGCATGGACATCGGCAGGAGGGAACACTGAAGCTTTCTTT. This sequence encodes CASSQAWTSAGGNTEAFF.

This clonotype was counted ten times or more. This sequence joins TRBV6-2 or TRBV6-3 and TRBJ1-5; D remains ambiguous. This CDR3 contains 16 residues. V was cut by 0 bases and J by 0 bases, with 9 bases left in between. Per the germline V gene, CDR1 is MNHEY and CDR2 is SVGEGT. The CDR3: CASSYSGFYSNQPQHF. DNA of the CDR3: TGTGCCAGCAGTTACTCGGGATTTTATAGCAATCAGCCCCAGCATTTT.

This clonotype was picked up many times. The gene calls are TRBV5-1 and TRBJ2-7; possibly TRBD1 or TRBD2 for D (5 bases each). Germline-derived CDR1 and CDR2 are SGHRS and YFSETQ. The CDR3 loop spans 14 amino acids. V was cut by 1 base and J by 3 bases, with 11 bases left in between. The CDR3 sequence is CASSLYGAYYEQYF. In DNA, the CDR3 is TGCGCCAGCAGCTTGTACGGGGCTTACTACGAGCAGTACTTC.

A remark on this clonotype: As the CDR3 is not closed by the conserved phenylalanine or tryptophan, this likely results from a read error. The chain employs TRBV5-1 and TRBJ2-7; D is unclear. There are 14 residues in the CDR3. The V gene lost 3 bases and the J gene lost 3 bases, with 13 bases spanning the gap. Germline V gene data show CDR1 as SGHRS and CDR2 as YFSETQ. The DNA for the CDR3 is TGCGCCAGCAGCTCCTCGGGTAACCACTACGAGCAGTACCTC. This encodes CASSSSGNHYEQYL.

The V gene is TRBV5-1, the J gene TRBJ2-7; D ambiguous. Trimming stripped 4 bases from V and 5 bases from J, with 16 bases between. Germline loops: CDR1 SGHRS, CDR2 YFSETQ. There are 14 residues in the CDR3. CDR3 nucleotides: TGCGCCAGCAGCCCCGGACCGGAAGGCCACGAGCAGTACTTC. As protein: CASSPGPEGHEQYF.

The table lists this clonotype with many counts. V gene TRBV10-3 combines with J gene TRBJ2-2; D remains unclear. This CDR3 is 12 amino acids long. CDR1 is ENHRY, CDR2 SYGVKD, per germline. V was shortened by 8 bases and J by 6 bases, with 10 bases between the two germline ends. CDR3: CAILRTAGELFF. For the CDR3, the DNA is TGTGCCATCTTAAGAACGGCCGGGGAGCTGTTTTTT.